A selection of T cell receptor beta chains follows, all from one sample in a study of tumor and adjacent non-tumor tissue in lung cancer. TCRdb itself ran the multiplex PCR reads through MiXCR, one entry per CDR3 protein. The top ten hold around 20% of the sample, which has more than 85,000 distinct CDR3 sequences, approximately 60% seen once. Material for sequencing was distant non-tumor lung tissue. The source is a man aged 25-40 years with non-small cell lung cancer. Each CDR3 is given with its conserved first and last residue. A D gene is named only where the DNA matches it firmly. Size values are once, few and many counts, or a class for expanded clones, and some rows have none.

V gene: TRBV4-2
clone size: -
D gene: TRBD2
J gene: TRBJ2-3
CDR3 DNA: TGTGCCAACAGCCAAGACCGACAGCGGGGGTTCACGGATACGCAGTATTTT
CDR3 protein: CANSQDRQRGFTDTQYF

V gene: TRBV11-3
clone size: -
D gene: TRBD2
J gene: TRBJ2-1
CDR3 DNA: TGTGCCAGCAGCTTAGGGCAGACTAGCGGCAATGGACAGTTCTTC
CDR3 protein: CASSLGQTSGNGQFF

V gene: TRBV11-2
clone size: many
D gene: TRBD2
J gene: TRBJ2-2
CDR3 DNA: TGTGCCAGCAGCCTCGGACGGGAGGTCGCCGGGGAGCTGTTTTTT
CDR3 protein: CASSLGREVAGELFF

V gene: TRBV29-1
clone size: many
D gene: TRBD1
J gene: TRBJ1-2
CDR3 DNA: TGCAGCACGGCCCGGGACAGCACTAACTATGGCTACACCTTC
CDR3 protein: CSTARDSTNYGYTF

V gene: TRBV11-2
clone size: -
D gene: -
J gene: TRBJ2-1
CDR3 DNA: TGTGCCAGCAGCTTTACGCGGGGGCAGACCTACAATGAGCAGTTCTTC
CDR3 protein: CASSFTRGQTYNEQFF

V gene: TRBV11-3
clone size: -
D gene: TRBD2
J gene: TRBJ2-3
CDR3 DNA: TGTACTAGCAGCAGGGGGACTAGCGGGCGGTCAGATACGCAGTATTTT
CDR3 protein: CTSSRGTSGRSDTQYF

V gene: TRBV6-2/TRBV6-3
clone size: many
D gene: TRBD2
J gene: TRBJ2-3
CDR3 DNA: TGTGCCAGCACCTTAAGCGGGAACACAGATACGCAGTATTTT
CDR3 protein: CASTLSGNTDTQYF

V gene: TRBV6-5
clone size: -
D gene: -
J gene: TRBJ1-1
CDR3 DNA: TGTGCCAGCAGTTACTGCGAGAAGGCAGCTTTCTTT
CDR3 protein: CASSYCEKAAFF

V gene: TRBV6-1
clone size: few
D gene: TRBD2
J gene: TRBJ2-1
CDR3 DNA: TGTGCCAGCAGACCCCTAGCGGGGGCTTACAATGAGCAGTTCTTC
CDR3 protein: CASRPLAGAYNEQFF

V gene: TRBV6-5
clone size: -
D gene: TRBD1
J gene: TRBJ1-1
CDR3 DNA: TGTGCCAGGAGTTCACAAAACCTACAGGGGGTGGCTCTCTTT
CDR3 protein: CARSSQNLQGVALF

V gene: TRBV11-1
clone size: few
D gene: -
J gene: TRBJ2-5
CDR3 DNA: TGTGCAAGCAGCAATTGGGAGACCCAGTACTTC
CDR3 protein: CASSNWETQYF

V gene: TRBV6-2/TRBV6-3
clone size: -
D gene: TRBD2
J gene: TRBJ2-7
CDR3 DNA: TGTGCCAGCGGTTACGCGGCGCGGGGGTCATCCTACAAGCAGTACTTC
CDR3 protein: CASGYAARGSSYKQYF

V gene: TRBV29-1
clone size: -
D gene: -
J gene: TRBJ2-3
CDR3 DNA: TGCATCGTAGAAGGGCTCGGTTCCGGACAGCCTGATTTT
CDR3 protein: CIVEGLGSGQPDF

V gene: TRBV29-1
clone size: few
D gene: -
J gene: TRBJ1-2
CDR3 DNA: TGTAGCATTTCGGACAGTCGGGTGTATGGCTATACCTTC
CDR3 protein: CSISDSRVYGYTF

V gene: TRBV11-2
clone size: -
D gene: -
J gene: TRBJ2-1
CDR3 DNA: TGTGCCAGGAACTTAGGCGCCATATTTGCGGGGGCCGGACTCAATGAGCAGTTCTTC
CDR3 protein: CARNLGAIFAGAGLNEQFF

V gene: TRBV6-4
clone size: few
D gene: -
J gene: TRBJ2-3
CDR3 DNA: TGTGCCAGCAGTGACTCCCTTCAAGATACGCAGTATTTT
CDR3 protein: CASSDSLQDTQYF

V gene: TRBV10-3
clone size: -
D gene: -
J gene: TRBJ2-7
CDR3 DNA: TGTGCCATCATGACTGGGCAGGAATACGAGCAGTACTTC
CDR3 protein: CAIMTGQEYEQYF

V gene: TRBV12-3/TRBV12-4
clone size: once
D gene: -
J gene: TRBJ2-1
CDR3 DNA: TGTGCCAGCAGCCCTGGTCCCATTGAGCAGTTCTTC
CDR3 protein: CASSPGPIEQFF

V gene: TRBV7-8
clone size: -
D gene: -
J gene: TRBJ2-5
CDR3 DNA: TGTGCCTGCAGCTTAGGAGAGACTCAGTACTTC
CDR3 protein: CACSLGETQYF

V gene: TRBV6-6
clone size: -
D gene: -
J gene: TRBJ2-2
CDR3 DNA: TGTGCCAGCAGTTACGAAGCCAAACGGGCCGGGGAGCTGTTTTTT
CDR3 protein: CASSYEAKRAGELFF

V gene: TRBV29-1
clone size: -
D gene: TRBD2
J gene: TRBJ2-1
CDR3 DNA: TGCAGCGTCCCCCCCTTAGCGGGAGGTCCCAACTACAATGAGCAGTTCTTC
CDR3 protein: CSVPPLAGGPNYNEQFF

V gene: TRBV6-1
clone size: many
D gene: TRBD2
J gene: TRBJ2-7
CDR3 DNA: TGTGCCAGCAGTCGGCGGGGGGCCTACGAGCAGTACTTC
CDR3 protein: CASSRRGAYEQYF

V gene: TRBV11-3
clone size: medium-sized
D gene: TRBD2
J gene: TRBJ2-5
CDR3 DNA: TGTGCCAGCAGCCCGGGACTAGCGGGAGAGGGAGAGACCCAGTACTTC
CDR3 protein: CASSPGLAGEGETQYF

V gene: TRBV29-1
clone size: once
D gene: -
J gene: TRBJ2-7
CDR3 DNA: TGCAGCGTTGAAGATAGGGTGACAAGGTACTACGAGCAATACTTC
CDR3 protein: CSVEDRVTRYYEQYF

V gene: TRBV4-1
clone size: -
D gene: -
J gene: TRBJ2-5
CDR3 DNA: TGCGCCAGCAGCCGGAGTGTGAGGGGGGAACTGGAGACCCAGTACTTC
CDR3 protein: CASSRSVRGELETQYF

V gene: TRBV20-1
clone size: once
D gene: -
J gene: TRBJ2-1
CDR3 DNA: TGCAGTGCTAGTCTACTAGGGGGGAGCCTCGATGAGCAGTTCTTC
CDR3 protein: CSASLLGGSLDEQFF

V gene: TRBV11-1
clone size: -
D gene: -
J gene: TRBJ2-7
CDR3 DNA: TGTGTCAGCAGCCCGGGCAGGGCCTTGTTCTTC
CDR3 protein: CVSSPGRALFF

V gene: TRBV6-4
clone size: -
D gene: TRBD2
J gene: TRBJ2-3
CDR3 DNA: TGTGCCAGCAGTGACACTAGCGGGAGCACAGATACGCAGTGTTTT
CDR3 protein: CASSDTSGSTDTQCF

V gene: TRBV24-1
clone size: -
D gene: -
J gene: TRBJ2-2
CDR3 DNA: TGTGACACCAGTGAGAACACCGGGGAGCTGTTTTTT
CDR3 protein: CDTSENTGELFF

V gene: TRBV11-2
clone size: medium-sized
D gene: TRBD2
J gene: TRBJ2-3
CDR3 DNA: TGTGCCAGCAGCTCATCGACTAGCGGGAAACCAGATACGCAGTATTTT
CDR3 protein: CASSSSTSGKPDTQYF

V gene: TRBV6-1
clone size: -
D gene: -
J gene: TRBJ1-1
CDR3 DNA: TGCGCCAGCAGTGAAGGGGTGGGTGAAGGCACTGAAGCTTTCTTT
CDR3 protein: CASSEGVGEGTEAFF

V gene: TRBV7-9
clone size: few
D gene: -
J gene: TRBJ2-1
CDR3 DNA: TGTGCCAGCAGCTTGCAGCTTGCACAGACCAACAATGAGCAGTTCTTC
CDR3 protein: CASSLQLAQTNNEQFF

V gene: TRBV6-2/TRBV6-3
clone size: -
D gene: TRBD1
J gene: TRBJ1-6
CDR3 DNA: TGTGCCAGCACGACCGGGACAGGAACAAATTCACCCCTCCTCTTT
CDR3 protein: CASTTGTGTNSPLLF

V gene: TRBV6-1
clone size: -
D gene: TRBD1
J gene: TRBJ2-3
CDR3 DNA: TGTACCAGCAGTGGATTGAGGTGGGGACAGGGTGGGACAAATACGCAGTATTTT
CDR3 protein: CTSSGLRWGQGGTNTQYF

V gene: TRBV20-1
clone size: many
D gene: -
J gene: TRBJ1-3
CDR3 DNA: TGCAGTGCTAGAGGGGGTGGCGAGGGAAACACCATATATTTT
CDR3 protein: CSARGGGEGNTIYF

V gene: TRBV6-5
clone size: -
D gene: -
J gene: TRBJ2-5
CDR3 DNA: TGTGCCAGCAGTTTCCTCTTCCCTCGACTAGTGGGACGTCACGCCCTGTACTTC
CDR3 protein: CASSFLFPRLVGRHALYF

V gene: TRBV5-5
clone size: -
D gene: -
J gene: TRBJ1-6
CDR3 DNA: TGTGCCAGCAGCATAGTGGCGAGAAGCTCCCATAATTCACCCCTCCACTTT
CDR3 protein: CASSIVARSSHNSPLHF

V gene: TRBV15
clone size: -
D gene: -
J gene: TRBJ2-7
CDR3 DNA: TGTGCCACCAGCAGAGATCCGGGTTACGAGCAGTACTTC
CDR3 protein: CATSRDPGYEQYF

V gene: TRBV6-5
clone size: many
D gene: TRBD1
J gene: TRBJ1-2
CDR3 DNA: TGTGCCAGCAGTTACTCGCAGGGGGCTAACTATGGCTACACCTTC
CDR3 protein: CASSYSQGANYGYTF

V gene: TRBV11-2
clone size: -
D gene: TRBD2
J gene: TRBJ2-3
CDR3 DNA: TGTGTCAGCGGGAGATACACAGATACGCAGTATTTT
CDR3 protein: CVSGRYTDTQYF

V gene: TRBV29-1
clone size: once
D gene: -
J gene: TRBJ2-7
CDR3 DNA: TGCAGCGTTGGGACCCGCACCCCCTACGAGCAGTACTTC
CDR3 protein: CSVGTRTPYEQYF

V gene: TRBV20-1
clone size: once
D gene: -
J gene: TRBJ1-5
CDR3 DNA: TGCAATGCTAGCAAGGGACGCAGTCAGTCCCAGCATTTT
CDR3 protein: CNASKGRSQSQHF